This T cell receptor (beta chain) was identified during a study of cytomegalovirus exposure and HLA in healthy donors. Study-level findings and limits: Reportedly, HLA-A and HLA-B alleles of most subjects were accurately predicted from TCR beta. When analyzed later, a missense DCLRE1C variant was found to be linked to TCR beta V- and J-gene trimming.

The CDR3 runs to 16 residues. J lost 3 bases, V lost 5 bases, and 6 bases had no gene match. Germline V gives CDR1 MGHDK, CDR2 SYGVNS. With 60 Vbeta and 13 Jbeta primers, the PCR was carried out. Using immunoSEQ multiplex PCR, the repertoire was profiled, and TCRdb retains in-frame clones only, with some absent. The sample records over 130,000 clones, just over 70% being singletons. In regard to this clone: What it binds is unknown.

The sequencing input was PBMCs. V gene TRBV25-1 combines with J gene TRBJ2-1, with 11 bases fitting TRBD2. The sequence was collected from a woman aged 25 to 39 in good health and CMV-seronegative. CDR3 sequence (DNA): TGTGCCAGCAGTTCCTTAGCGGGAGGGAACTACAATGAGCAGTTCTTC. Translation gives CASSSLAGGNYNEQFF.